This T cell receptor (beta chain) appears in the sequencing data of a study of blood T cell repertoires in COVID-19. The CDR3 has 13 residues. Trimming removed 5 bases from V and 4 bases from J, with 9 bases in between. Germline CDR1 reads PRHDT; CDR2 reads FYEKMQ (reference sequence). Profiling relied on immunoSEQ multiplex PCR, and the TCRdb table lists in-frame clones only, not all of them. This table has around 390,000 clones, 85% to 90% appearing once. The clonotype comes from a woman in her 50s who had recovered from COVID-19. The specimen was PBMCs or T cells enriched from blood (not recorded which). The chain couples TRBV13 to TRBJ1-3, with TRBD1 as a possible D gene (5 bases). The CDR3 coding sequence is TGTGCCAGCAGCATCAGGGCCGGAAACACCATATATTTT. This translates into CASSIRAGNTIYF.